Below, 23 T cell receptor beta chains from the same sample are listed, as sequenced in a study of STAT5B mutations in CD4+ large granular lymphocyte leukemia. Clones were read by immunoSEQ multiplex PCR, and TCRdb kept only the in-frame ones, dropping some. The sample lists over 25,000 clones; roughly 79% were seen once. The specimen was CD4+ T cells from blood buffy coats. Every receptor here comes from a human donor in good health.

The chain is built from TRBV6-4 and TRBJ2-1; 7 nucleotides agree with TRBD1. V lost 0 bases, J lost 12 bases, and 8 bases stayed unmatched. The germline gives CDR1 MRHNA, CDR2 SNTAGT. The CDR3 totals 14 residues. CDR3: CASSDSWRQGPQFF. Here the CDR3 DNA reads TGTGCCAGCAGTGACTCCTGGAGACAGGGCCCGCAGTTCTTC.

This clone was seen a few times. The chain is built from TRBV18 and TRBJ2-5, with D possibly matching TRBD1 (5 bases). V was cut by 3 bases and J by 5 bases, with 13 bases left in between. Germline CDR1 and CDR2: KGHSH and LQKENI. The CDR3 runs 14 residues. CDR3 DNA sequence: TGTGCCAGCTCACCGCAGCCCGCAGGGGAGACCCAGTACTTC. This sequence encodes CASSPQPAGETQYF.

The rearrangement joins TRBV7-2 to TRBJ1-5; possibly TRBD1 for D (6 bases). The V end was cut by 1 base, the J end by 7 bases, with 23 bases between. Germline V CDR1 and CDR2: SGHTA, FQGNSA. This CDR3 has 18 residues. CDR3 DNA: TGTGCCAGCAGCTTAGAGGGGGGGGGCGGAGGGTTAGGACAGCCCCAGCATTTT. It yields the protein CASSLEGGGGGLGQPQHF.

The gene calls are TRBV11-3 and TRBJ1-1; D is undetermined. Per the germline V gene, CDR1 is SGHNT and CDR2 is YENEEA. CDR3 size: 16 residues. With 1 base removed from V and 1 base from J, the gap between germline ends came to 13 bases. In DNA form, the CDR3 reads TGTGCCAGCAGCTTAGGATGGGAACGGGCGAACACTGAAGCTTTCTTT. Translated, it gives CASSLGWERANTEAFF.

This clone has just a few counts. The genes are TRBV4-1 and TRBJ1-5, with unresolved D. Trimming shortened V by 1 base and J by 5 bases, and 9 bases separated the two germline ends. Germline-derived CDR1 and CDR2 are MGHRA and YSYEKL. The CDR3 totals 14 residues. CDR3 loop: CASSQARMDQPQHF. DNA for the CDR3: TGCGCCAGCAGCCAAGCCAGGATGGATCAGCCCCAGCATTTT.

This clone was found a few times. This chain links TRBV7-9 with TRBJ2-7, with D unclear. Germline CDR1 reads SEHNR; CDR2 reads FQNEAQ (reference sequence). The germline V and J ends were trimmed by 1 base and 2 bases, with 6 bases remaining between them. The CDR3 extends over 13 amino acids. DNA of the CDR3: TGTGCCAGCAGCTTAGAGGGTCCCTACGAGCAGTACTTC. Protein sequence: CASSLEGPYEQYF.

This chain joins TRBV5-1 and TRBJ1-1, with 9 nucleotides matching TRBD1. There are 16 residues in the CDR3. J lost 0 bases, V lost 0 bases, and 3 bases had no gene match. Per the germline V gene, CDR1 is SGHRS and CDR2 is YFSETQ. CDR3 DNA: TGCGCCAGCAGCTTGGGGGACAGGGTCCTGAACACTGAAGCTTTCTTT. Residues: CASSLGDRVLNTEAFF.

The genes are TRBV11-2 and TRBJ2-1; 7 bases line up with TRBD1. Germline trimming cut 0 bases from V and 6 bases from J; bases unmatched to any gene: 5. There are 15 residues in the CDR3. Germline lookup yields CDR1 SGHAT and CDR2 FQNNGV. CDR3 residues: CASSLDGQGVNEQFF. In DNA form, the CDR3 reads TGTGCCAGCAGCTTAGATGGGCAGGGGGTCAATGAGCAGTTCTTC.

The CDR3 nucleotides are TGTGCCAGCAGCTTAACGGGGGCGGATACGCAGTATTTT. As protein: CASSLTGADTQYF. The V and J genes are TRBV7-7 and TRBJ2-3; either TRBD1 or TRBD2 may supply D (6 bases each). Germline CDR1 is SSHAT and CDR2 is FNYEAQ (reference sequence). The V and J ends lost 2 bases and 6 bases respectively, with 9 bases between them. CDR3 size: 13 residues.

CDR3 coding DNA: TGTGCACGAAGCACCGGGGAGCTGTTTTTT. Translating it yields CARSTGELFF. V gene TRBV12-2 combines with J gene TRBJ2-2. TRBV12-2 is labeled a pseudogene. CDR3 length equals 10 residues.

This clone was detected only once. This chain uses TRBV5-6 with TRBJ1-4; TRBD1 agrees at 8 bases. With 4 bases clipped from V and 0 bases from J, the junction kept 2 bases outside the gene matches. The CDR3 length is 15 residues. Germline lookup yields CDR1 SGHDT and CDR2 YYEEEE. The CDR3 loop is CASSGQGSTNEKLFF. The CDR3, as DNA: TGTGCCAGCAGCGGACAGGGCTCAACTAATGAAAAACTGTTTTTT. Using reference TRBV5-6 and TRBJ1-4 for the parts outside the CDR3, the full variable domain is DAGVTQSPTHLIKTRGQQVTLRCSPKSGHDTVSWYQQALGQGPQFIFQYYEEEERQRGNFPDRFSGHQFPNYSSELNVNALLLGDSALYLCASSGQGSTNEKLFFGSGTQLSVL.

The chain combines TRBV4-1 with TRBJ1-3, with a tentative D call TRBD1 (6 bases). The CDR3 length is 16 residues. The germline gives CDR1 MGHRA, CDR2 YSYEKL. V was trimmed by 1 base and J by 4 bases, leaving 14 bases between them. The CDR3 DNA follows: TGCGCCAGCAGCCAAGCCAGGGGTATGGGCGGAAACACCATATATTTT. Translated: CASSQARGMGGNTIYF.

CDR3 in DNA: TGTGCCAGCAGCAAAGAGGGGGTTGCGGGAGGGCCGGATACGCAGTATTTT. Residues: CASSKEGVAGGPDTQYF. The genes are TRBV21-1 and TRBJ2-3; TRBD2 is taken as the D call from the table, unchecked against the DNA. TRBV21-1 is classified as a pseudogene. The CDR3 sequence is 17 residues long.

This chain links TRBV14 with TRBJ2-7; a weak D match, TRBD2 (6 bases). This CDR3 has 14 residues. Trimming shortened V by 5 bases and J by 6 bases, and 17 bases separated the two germline ends. Germline V lookup: CDR1 SGHDN, CDR2 FVKESK. DNA for the CDR3: TGTGCCAGCAGCATCCGAGCATACGGGAGCGAGCAGTACTTC. Protein: CASSIRAYGSEQYF.

This clone has only one observation. This chain uses TRBV6-5 with TRBJ2-7; D possibly matches TRBD1 or TRBD2 (6 bases each). V was trimmed by 5 bases and J by 3 bases, leaving 11 bases between them. Germline CDR1 and CDR2: MNHEY and SVGAGI. The CDR3 has 13 residues. The CDR3 is CASSRTAGYEQYV. CDR3 nucleotides: TGTGCCAGCAGTAGGACAGCGGGCTACGAGCAGTACGTC.

This chain uses TRBV4-2 with TRBJ2-7; TRBD2 aligns across 10 bases. V dropped 0 bases and J dropped 5; count of bases not matched to a gene: 4. Germline assignment: CDR1 LGHNA and CDR2 YNFKEQ. The CDR3 is 15 residues long. The CDR3 loop is CASSQELAGRNEQYF. The CDR3 DNA follows: TGTGCCAGCAGCCAAGAACTAGCGGGAAGAAACGAGCAGTACTTC.

The CDR3 region is CASSPYDRDNSPLHF. DNA of the CDR3: TGTGCCAGCAGTCCTTACGACAGGGATAATTCACCCCTCCACTTT. The chain combines TRBV28 with TRBJ1-6, with 7 positions matching TRBD1. The J segment lost 5 bases and the V segment lost 5 bases, leaving 6 bases of the junction unmatched. The CDR3 has 15 amino acids. Germline assignment: CDR1 MDHEN and CDR2 SYDVKM. Based on the CDR3 plus reference TRBV28 and TRBJ1-6, the full variable domain is DVKVTQSSRYLVKRTGEKVFLECVQDMDHENMFWYRQDPGLGLRLIYFSYDVKMKEKGDIPEGYSVSREKKERFSLILESASTNQTSMYLCASSPYDRDNSPLHFGNGTRLTVT.

The gene calls are TRBV5-6 and TRBJ2-7; D gene ambiguous. The CDR3 runs to 11 residues. V lost 5 bases, J lost 3 bases, and 6 bases lay in between. The germline CDR1 and CDR2 sequences are SGHDT and YYEEEE. CDR3: CASRGFYEQYF. CDR3 nucleotides: TGTGCCAGCAGAGGATTCTACGAGCAGTACTTC. Variable domain in full (rest from reference TRBV5-6 and TRBJ2-7): DAGVTQSPTHLIKTRGQQVTLRCSPKSGHDTVSWYQQALGQGPQFIFQYYEEEERQRGNFPDRFSGHQFPNYSSELNVNALLLGDSALYLCASRGFYEQYFGPGTRLTVT.

This chain links TRBV6-5 with TRBJ1-2; TRBD1 is a possible D gene (5 bases). The CDR3 covers 15 residues. The germline gives CDR1 MNHEY, CDR2 SVGAGI. V lost 7 bases and J 2 bases, leaving 17 bases between the germline ends. CDR3 region: CASISRDRLNYGYTF. CDR3 bases: TGTGCCAGCATCTCACGGGACCGATTAAACTATGGCTACACCTTC.

In this sample, this clone turned up a few times. V is TRBV19 and J is TRBJ1-6, with D possibly matching TRBD1 (6 bases). This CDR3 contains 15 residues. Germline loops: CDR1 LNHDA, CDR2 SQIVND (reference sequence). Deletions cut 3 bases from V and 6 bases from J, with 12 bases between. CDR3 in amino acids: CASSILARGNSPLHF. CDR3 DNA sequence: TGTGCCAGTAGTATCTTGGCCAGGGGTAATTCACCCCTCCACTTT.

The chain combines TRBV7-2 with TRBJ1-2, with TRBD1 matching 8 bases. This CDR3 is 14 amino acids long. Per germline, CDR1 SGHTA and CDR2 FQGNSA. V lost 2 bases to trimming and J lost 4 bases; unmatched junction nucleotides: 3. The CDR3 sequence: CASSLLGTGYGYTF. CDR3 in DNA: TGTGCCAGCAGCTTATTAGGGACAGGCTATGGCTACACCTTC.

The chain couples TRBV6-5 to TRBJ1-2; possible D gene TRBD1, 6 bases. Deletions cut 6 bases from V and 1 base from J, with 12 bases between. The CDR3 length is 14 residues. Germline V gene sequence: CDR1 MNHEY, CDR2 SVGAGI. CDR3 sequence reads: CASSNRANNYGYTF. The CDR3 DNA reads as TGTGCCAGCAGCAACAGGGCTAATAACTATGGCTACACCTTC.

This clone has only a few counts. J is TRBJ2-1 and V is TRBV15; no reliable D call. The CDR3 is 16 residues long. Deletions cut 0 bases from V and 5 bases from J, with 14 bases between. CDR1 and CDR2 (germline): LNHNV, YYDKDF (reference sequence). CDR3 residues: CATSRDSPRGDNEQFF. The CDR3 region has the DNA TGTGCCACCAGCAGAGACTCACCACGAGGAGACAATGAGCAGTTCTTC. The full variable domain, its missing parts supplied by reference TRBV15 and TRBJ2-1, is DAMVIQNPRYQVTQFGKPVTLSCSQTLNHNVMYWYQQKSSQAPKLLFHYYDKDFNNEADTPDNFQSRRPNTSFCFLDIRSPGLGDTAMYLCATSRDSPRGDNEQFFGPGTRLTVL.